These 17 T cell receptor beta chains originate from one sample sequenced in a study of tumor-infiltrating lymphocytes in primary liver carcinoma. Making TCR beta cDNA involved around 500 ng total RNA and a constant-region primer. Libraries of TCR beta came from three nested multiplex PCR rounds with slightly modified ARM-PCR. For around 9 cycles apiece, the opening two PCR rounds ran with TRBV1-TRBV30 forward primers and a C-beta reverse primer. One entry per CDR3 protein results from TCRdb running MiXCR on the multiplex PCR reads. The sample includes roughly 100,000 distinct CDR3 sequences, roughly 85% of them seen just once. Total RNA and DNA came together from approximately 20-30 mg of bulk tissue without cell sorting. The sequencing sample was made of liver tumor tissue from sampling region 3. Stated subset: tumor region T3, left-lateral pole. The source is a man aged 40-50 years with primary liver carcinoma and hepatitis B virus infection.

This clonotype is a singleton in its sample. A junction end diverges from the germline sequence, so it may reflect a read error. This chain joins TRBV29-1 and TRBJ1-1; no definite D call. Per germline, CDR1 SQVTM and CDR2 ANQGSEA. This CDR3 contains 15 residues. CDR3 nucleotide sequence: TGCAACGTTGCCCCGGGATGGGAAATAAACACTGAAGTTTTCTTT. Protein: CNVAPGWEINTEVFF.

As for this clonotype: One end of the junction fails to match germline, which may point to a read error. V and J are TRBV29-1 and TRBJ2-1, with a weak D call TRBD1 (6 bases). The CDR3 spans 12 residues. From germline, CDR1 is SQVTM and CDR2 ANQGSEA. In nucleotides, the CDR3 is TGCTGCGTTAAAATCCCAGGACAGTTGCAGTTCTTC. It translates to CCVKIPGQLQFF.

For this clonotype: One junction end disagrees with the germline gene, perhaps due to a read error. This chain connects TRBV29-1 to TRBJ2-2; D may be TRBD1 or TRBD2 (5 bases each). CDR1 and CDR2 (germline): SQVTM, ANQGSEA. The CDR3 loop spans 13 amino acids. CDR3 DNA: TGCAGCGTTGAGATAAGAGGGGCCGGGGAACTGTTTTTT. Encoded protein: CSVEIRGAGELFF.

A remark on this clonotype: A read error may produce the germline difference seen at one junction end. The V gene is TRBV6-6, the J gene TRBJ2-4; D may be TRBD1 (5 bases). This CDR3 has 17 residues. CDR1 is MNHNY and CDR2 is SVGAGI in the germline V gene (reference sequence). CDR3 sequence: CASSYSMSGIAKNIQYF. The CDR3 DNA is TGTGCCAGTAGTTACTCGATGTCAGGGATCGCCAAAAACATTCAGTACTTT.

This clonotype was detected once. The conserved phenylalanine or tryptophan is not found at the CDR3 terminus, so this likely reflects a read error. The V and J genes are TRBV19 and TRBJ1-5, with no clear D. This CDR3 comprises 14 residues. Germline assignment: CDR1 LNHDA and CDR2 SQIVND (reference sequence). This CDR3 reads CASTPGFGNQPQHS. Written as DNA, the CDR3 is TGTGCCAGTACCCCAGGTTTCGGCAATCAACCCCAGCATTCT.

As regards this clonotype: At one end, the junction sequence differs from germline, possibly due to a read error. CDR3 in DNA: TGTAGCGTTGAGTTCGAGACAGGGGGCTTTTATGAGCAGTTCTTC. It yields the protein CSVEFETGGFYEQFF. The rearrangement joins TRBV29-1 to TRBJ2-1; 10 nucleotides match TRBD1. Germline V lookup: CDR1 SQVTM, CDR2 ANQGSEA. The CDR3 sequence is 15 residues long.

In its sample, this clonotype is medium-sized (0.01 to 0.1%). The CDR3 here is CASRSTGASQPQHF. The DNA of the CDR3 is TGTGCCAGCAGGTCGACAGGGGCTTCCCAGCCCCAGCATTTT. The J gene is TRBJ1-5, the V gene TRBV28; TRBD1 matches at 8 bases. Germline-derived CDR1 and CDR2 are MDHEN and SYDVKM. After removal of 6 bases from V and 7 bases from J, the junction contained 8 bases not matched to a gene. The CDR3 is 14 amino acids. Complete variable domain (other parts from reference TRBV28 and TRBJ1-5): DVKVTQSSRYLVKRTGEKVFLECVQDMDHENMFWYRQDPGLGLRLIYFSYDVKMKEKGDIPEGYSVSREKKERFSLILESASTNQTSMYLCASRSTGASQPQHFGDGTRLSIL.

A remark on this clonotype: A read error may account for a junction end that differs from germline. The chain's CDR3 is CASSLDKGGNERFF. For the CDR3, the DNA is TGCGCCAGCAGCCTGGACAAGGGGGGGAATGAGCGGTTCTTC. The chain combines TRBV4-3 with TRBJ2-1; D is possibly TRBD2 (7 bases). The CDR3 spans 14 residues. CDR1 and CDR2 (germline): LGHNA, YSLEER.

On this clonotype itself: At one end the junction does not follow the germline gene, possibly because of a read error. V is TRBV11-2 and J is TRBJ2-6, with D tentatively TRBD2 (5 bases). Germline CDR1 reads SGHAT; CDR2 reads FQNNGV. The CDR3 totals 15 residues. This CDR3 is CASQRPHSGVNVLTF. For the CDR3, the DNA is TGTGCCAGCCAGCGGCCGCACTCTGGGGTCAACGTCCTGACTTTC.

The J gene is TRBJ1-1, the V gene TRBV6-6; the match to TRBD1 covers 10 bases. J lost 7 bases, V lost 9 bases, and 11 bases had no gene match. There are 14 residues in the CDR3. Germline assignment: CDR1 MNHNY and CDR2 SVGAGI (reference sequence). The CDR3 DNA sequence: TGTGCCAGTGGTGGGACAGGGGTAAGGAGTGAAGCTTTCTTT. Its protein is CASGGTGVRSEAFF.

Details on this clonotype: The final CDR3 position lacks the conserved phenylalanine or tryptophan, pointing to a likely read error. The gene calls are TRBV11-2 and TRBJ2-7, with D perhaps matching TRBD1 (5 bases). This CDR3 spans 14 amino acids. CDR1 is SGHAT and CDR2 is FQNNGV in the germline V gene. V gave up 6 bases and J gave up 0 bases, with 12 bases separating them. The CDR3 DNA is TGTGCCAGCAGGTTTAACAGGAACTCCTACGAGCAGTACCTC. Its translation: CASRFNRNSYEQYL.

On this clonotype itself: The CDR3 ends on some other residue instead of the conserved phenylalanine or tryptophan, so this is likely a read error. V and J are TRBV20-1 and TRBJ2-1; weak D call: TRBD2 (5 bases). The V end lost 0 bases, the J end lost 6 bases, and 15 bases lay between the germline ends. Looked up from germline, CDR1 is DFQATT and CDR2 is SNEGSKA (reference sequence). This CDR3 comprises 15 residues. CDR3 bases: TGCAGTGCTAGAGATCCCCGTGGGAGCGGCAATGAGCAGTTCCTC. Its translation: CSARDPRGSGNEQFL.

This clonotype has a count of ten or more. The genes are TRBV28 and TRBJ1-5; a weak D match, TRBD1 (6 bases). The CDR3 consists of 17 residues. Germline assignment: CDR1 MDHEN and CDR2 SYDVKM. V lost 3 bases, J lost 1 base, and 16 bases lay in between. The CDR3 protein is CASSFGGGGGSNQPQHF. The CDR3 DNA is TGTGCCAGCAGTTTTGGGGGAGGGGGGGGCAGCAATCAGCCCCAGCATTTT.

This clonotype was seen only a few times. The CDR3 does not end in the conserved phenylalanine or tryptophan, so this is likely a read error. The V and J genes are TRBV29-1 and TRBJ1-1; D perhaps matches TRBD1 (5 bases). This CDR3 contains 15 residues. Per the germline V gene, CDR1 is SQVTM and CDR2 is ANQGSEA. Trimming cost V 6 bases and J 0 bases, with 17 bases left between them. In DNA form, the CDR3 reads TGCAGCGTCGGCCCAGGGTGGGGTATGAACACTGAAGCTTTCCTT. Amino acid sequence: CSVGPGWGMNTEAFL.

As to this clonotype: One end of the junction is discordant with germline, which a read error may explain. J is TRBJ2-3 and V is TRBV4-2; unclear D gene. This CDR3 has 15 residues. Germline CDR1 LGHNA, CDR2 YNFKEQ. This CDR3 is CASSQEARSTDTRYF. The CDR3 region has the DNA TGTGCCAGCAGCCAAGAGGCCAGGTCTACAGATACGCGGTATTTT.

CDR3 in DNA: TGTGCCAGCACTATAATCTGGACGAGAGTAGCCACTGAAGCTTTCTTT. Translating gives CASTIIWTRVATEAFF. The chain links TRBV6-2 or TRBV6-3 to TRBJ1-1; D is undetermined. Germline V CDR1 and CDR2: MNHEY, SVGEGT. V gave up 7 bases and J gave up 4 bases, with 22 bases separating them. The CDR3 is 16 amino acids.

Turning to this clonotype: The DNA is omitted, as the CDR3 cannot be located on it reliably, and the CDR3 follows TCRdb's listing. This chain uses TRBV4-1 with TRBJ1-2; no DNA check was done on the table's D call, TRBD1. Counting both end residues, the CDR3 totals 15 amino acids. In germline, CDR1 is MGHRA, CDR2 YSYEKL. CDR3 region: CASSQDGQGRYGCTF.